Shown below are 19 T cell receptor beta chains from a single sample sequenced in a study of CD8 T cells in ankylosing spondylitis. In TCRdb, the 5' RACE reads were re-called with MiXCR into one record per CDR3 protein. This table holds 150,000 to 200,000 distinct CDR3 sequences, about 32% found once. Source material: synovial fluid, either unsorted or a sorted T cell fraction (not recorded which). These TCRs come from a male donor with ankylosing spondylitis.

The chain is built from TRBV24-1 and TRBJ2-3; TRBD1 matches 7 bases. The CDR3 covers 14 residues. Losses at the gene ends were 6 bases for V and 2 bases for J; bases not matched to a gene: 4. The germline gives CDR1 KGHDR, CDR2 SFDVKD. Written as DNA, the CDR3 is TGTGCCACCAGTCCGGGACAGATCACAGATACGCAGTATTTT. Translation gives CATSPGQITDTQYF.

This clonotype has just a few counts. The gene calls are TRBV6-1 and TRBJ1-1, with TRBD1 matching 7 bases. The CDR3 extends over 14 amino acids. Trimming at V came to 6 bases and at J to 1 base, leaving 5 bases not matched to a gene. Per the germline V gene, CDR1 is MNHNS and CDR2 is SASEGT. CDR3 DNA sequence: TGTGCCAGCAGGGGACAGAGTGGGAACACTGAAGCTTTCTTT. It translates to CASRGQSGNTEAFF.

V gene TRBV6-1 combines with J gene TRBJ2-5, with 10 bases fitting TRBD1. The trim removed 6 bases at V and 5 bases at J, leaving 6 bases unmatched. CDR3 size: 14 residues. Germline-derived CDR1 and CDR2 are MNHNS and SASEGT. The CDR3 DNA reads as TGTGCCAGCAGAGATCAGGACAGGGGGGAGACCCAGTACTTC. This translates into CASRDQDRGETQYF.

The chain joins TRBV20-1 to TRBJ1-3; D is ambiguous. CDR1 and CDR2 from the germline V gene are DFQATT and SNEGSKA (reference sequence). V was shortened by 0 bases and J by 0 bases, with 9 bases between the two germline ends. The CDR3 consists of 15 residues. The CDR3 loop reads CSARDPQTSGNTIYF. CDR3 DNA: TGCAGTGCTAGAGATCCCCAGACCTCTGGAAACACCATATATTTT.

The CDR3 DNA reads as TGCGCCAGCAGCCCTTCCACAGAGAGAACCGGGGAGCTGTTTTTT. It is translated as CASSPSTERTGELFF. The chain recombines TRBV5-1 with TRBJ2-2; D ambiguous. The ends were cut back, 4 bases at V and 5 bases at J, with 15 bases in the middle. Germline V gene sequence: CDR1 SGHRS, CDR2 YFSETQ. This CDR3 comprises 15 residues.

At least ten counts were recorded for this clonotype. Here the CDR3 DNA reads TGTGCCAGCAGTTACGGGTCCGGGGGAGGCTACAATGAGCAGTTCTTC. Amino acids: CASSYGSGGGYNEQFF. The rearrangement links TRBV6-5 to TRBJ2-1, with D possibly matching TRBD2 (6 bases). This CDR3 has 16 residues. Trimming stripped 2 bases from V and 3 bases from J, with 14 bases between. Per the germline V gene, CDR1 is MNHEY and CDR2 is SVGAGI.

This clonotype appeared many times. This chain links TRBV5-1 with TRBJ1-1; TRBD1 matches at 7 bases. The trim removed 7 bases at V and 1 base at J, leaving 7 bases unmatched. CDR3 length equals 14 residues. Per the germline V gene, CDR1 is SGHRS and CDR2 is YFSETQ. CDR3 amino acids: CASRRGPGNTEAFF. The CDR3 DNA reads TGCGCCAGCCGGAGGGGGCCCGGGAACACTGAAGCTTTCTTT.

The rearrangement links TRBV28 to TRBJ2-5, with a weak D call TRBD1 (5 bases). Deletions cut 7 bases from V and 4 bases from J, with 13 bases between. The CDR3 extends over 13 amino acids. CDR1 MDHEN and CDR2 SYDVKM come from the germline V gene. The CDR3 protein is CASTSGWAETQYF. The CDR3 DNA follows: TGTGCCAGCACGTCAGGGTGGGCAGAGACCCAGTACTTC.

The chain has TRBV4-3 and TRBJ1-2; no firm D call. Germline V gene data show CDR1 as LGHNA and CDR2 as YSLEER. Trimming shortened V by 0 bases and J by 4 bases, and 15 bases separated the two germline ends. CDR3 length: 16 residues. The CDR3 DNA reads as TGCGCCAGCAGCCAAGATCTTAAATTAGGAGCCTATGGCTACACCTTC. It is translated as CASSQDLKLGAYGYTF.

This clonotype was recorded many times. V is TRBV7-9 and J is TRBJ2-4; possibly TRBD1 for D (6 bases). CDR1 and CDR2 (germline): SEHNR, FQNEAQ (reference sequence). V was cut by 5 bases and J by 7 bases, with 15 bases left in between. The CDR3 consists of 14 residues. The CDR3 loop is CASSPRGGKNIQYF. DNA for the CDR3: TGTGCCAGCAGCCCCCGAGGGGGAAAGAACATTCAGTACTTC.

V is TRBV12-3 or TRBV12-4 and J is TRBJ2-1, with D perhaps TRBD1 or TRBD2 (6 bases each). This CDR3 has 14 residues. V lost 7 bases and J 4 bases, leaving 14 bases between the germline ends. The CDR3 region is CASNSGDSYNEQFF. CDR3 coding DNA: TGTGCCAGCAACTCAGGGGACTCATACAATGAGCAGTTCTTC.

This rearrangement joins TRBV3-1 to TRBJ2-2; D is ambiguous. V shed 4 bases and J shed 4 bases, with 13 bases lying between them. In germline, CDR1 is LGHDT, CDR2 YNNKEL (reference sequence). This CDR3 has 15 amino acids. The CDR3 here is CASSLQVTTTGELFF. Here the CDR3 DNA reads TGTGCCAGCAGCCTTCAGGTCACCACCACCGGGGAGCTGTTTTTT.

The chain is built from TRBV25-1 and TRBJ2-3; TRBD2 matches at 12 bases. This CDR3 region has 19 residues. After removal of 3 bases from V and 2 bases from J, the junction contained 12 bases not matched to a gene. Germline V gene lookup returns CDR1 MGHDK and CDR2 SYGVNS. The CDR3: CASSDPRTSGKMVTDTQYF. The CDR3 DNA reads as TGTGCCAGCAGTGATCCTAGGACTAGCGGGAAAATGGTCACAGATACGCAGTATTTT.

This clonotype has only a few counts. Written as DNA, the CDR3 is TGCAGCGTCCAGCTAGCGGGAACTCCCTACGAGCAGTACTTC. Translated: CSVQLAGTPYEQYF. The chain has TRBV29-1 and TRBJ2-7; 9 bases fit TRBD2. V shed 6 bases and J 2 bases; nucleotides not matched to a gene: 8. Germline V gene sequence: CDR1 SQVTM, CDR2 ANQGSEA. There are 14 residues in the CDR3.

This clonotype was seen many times. The chain joins TRBV28 to TRBJ2-7; no clear D. This CDR3 spans 13 amino acids. V was pared by 5 bases and J by 6 bases, with 14 bases between. Germline V CDR1 and CDR2: MDHEN, SYDVKM. The CDR3: CASSPPSVGEQYF. The CDR3, as DNA: TGTGCCAGCAGTCCCCCATCCGTGGGCGAGCAGTACTTC. The full variable domain, completed using reference TRBV28 and TRBJ2-7, is DVKVTQSSRYLVKRTGEKVFLECVQDMDHENMFWYRQDPGLGLRLIYFSYDVKMKEKGDIPEGYSVSREKKERFSLILESASTNQTSMYLCASSPPSVGEQYFGPGTRLTVT.

This clonotype appeared a few times. V and J are TRBV3-1 and TRBJ1-2; possibly TRBD1 for D (5 bases). CDR1 is LGHDT, CDR2 YNNKEL, per germline (reference sequence). The CDR3 extends over 14 amino acids. The V gene lost 2 bases and the J gene lost 3 bases, with 10 bases spanning the gap. The CDR3 nucleotides are TGTGCCAGCAGCCAAACGGGGGGATACTATGGCTACACCTTC. Residues: CASSQTGGYYGYTF. Full variable domain (rest looked up from reference TRBV3-1 and TRBJ1-2): DTAVSQTPKYLVTQMGNDKSIKCEQNLGHDTMYWYKQDSKKFLKIMFSYNNKELIINETVPNRFSPKSPDKAHLNLHINSLELGDSAVYFCASSQTGGYYGYTFGSGTRLTVV.

This clonotype was picked up one time. The V call is TRBV7-3, the J call TRBJ2-3; D might be TRBD2 (6 bases). The ends were cut back, 4 bases at V and 6 bases at J, with 17 bases in the middle. CDR1 and CDR2 from the germline V gene are SGHTA and FQGTGA. This CDR3 contains 15 residues. CDR3 sequence (DNA): TGTGCCAGCAGCTCCAACCCCGGGGGTATCGATACGCAGTATTTT. This encodes CASSSNPGGIDTQYF.

As concerns this clonotype: One junction end disagrees with the germline gene, perhaps due to a read error. The rearrangement uses TRBV5-1 and TRBJ2-7, with D possibly TRBD2 on 6 matching bases. The CDR3 loop spans 15 amino acids. Germline V gives CDR1 SGHRS, CDR2 YFSETQ. The CDR3 protein is CASSLDGGSSYEHYF. DNA for the CDR3: TGCGCCAGCAGCTTGGACGGGGGATCCTCCTACGAGCACTACTTC.

J is TRBJ2-1 and V is TRBV28; tentatively, D is TRBD2 (7 bases). The V and J ends lost 5 bases and 2 bases respectively, with 22 bases between them. Germline lookup yields CDR1 MDHEN and CDR2 SYDVKM. The CDR3 has 18 residues. In DNA, the CDR3 is TGTGCCAGCAGTCTATCGACAGGACTAGGTAGCACCTACAATGAGCAGTTCTTC. Its protein product is CASSLSTGLGSTYNEQFF.